These 30 T cell receptor beta chains share one sample of origin, sequenced in a study of T cells in Graves' hyperthyroidism and ophthalmopathy. Amplified TCR beta CDR3 regions came from RNA transcripts. The TCR CDR3 first-round RT-PCR relied on the HTBI primer set. TCRdb passed the multiplex PCR reads through MiXCR, listing each CDR3 protein once. The sample gives hundreds of thousands of distinct CDR3 sequences, 20% to 25% of which show up once; approximately 30% is in the top ten. Sequencing was done on a sample of blood. These receptor sequences come from a man aged 25 to 40 with Graves' ophthalmopathy.

J is TRBJ1-4 and V is TRBV5-1; possibly TRBD1 for D (6 bases). CDR3 length: 15 amino acids. CDR1 and CDR2 (germline): SGHRS, YFSETQ. V was clipped by 4 bases and J by 0 bases, with 10 bases between them. The CDR3 here is CASSPGATTNEKLFF. Here the CDR3 DNA reads TGCGCCAGCAGCCCAGGGGCCACAACTAATGAAAAACTGTTTTTT.

The V call is TRBV19, the J call TRBJ1-2; D gene uncertain. CDR3 size: 14 residues. V was clipped by 5 bases and J by 3 bases, with 13 bases between them. CDR1 and CDR2 (germline): LNHDA, SQIVND (reference sequence). The CDR3 sequence is CASSYGPEDYGYTF. The CDR3 DNA reads TGTGCCAGTAGTTACGGGCCCGAGGACTATGGCTACACCTTC.

Note on this clonotype: Being one base from a much bigger clone, this may be a read error. The rearrangement uses TRBV20-1 and TRBJ2-7; TRBD2 might be the D (6 bases). This CDR3 is 13 amino acids long. CDR1 is DFQATT and CDR2 is SNEGSKA in the germline V gene (reference sequence). The CDR3 spells CGASAGGPYEQYF. CDR3 nucleotide sequence: TGCGGTGCTAGCGCGGGCGGGCCATACGAGCAGTACTTC.

In regard to this clonotype: This sequence may be a read error, since a much larger clone differs from it by one base. The V and J genes are TRBV18 and TRBJ1-1, with a weak D call TRBD1 (5 bases). The V gene's germline CDR1 is KGHSH and CDR2 LQKENI. The CDR3 has 14 amino acids. Trimming took off 2 bases at V and 1 base at J, with 8 bases between the two ends. In nucleotides, the CDR3 is TGTGCCAGCTCACCATGCAGGGAGAACACTGAAGCTTTCTTT. It translates to CASSPCRENTEAFF.

The count of this clonotype is one. This chain uses TRBV6-2 or TRBV6-3 with TRBJ1-1; TRBD1 matches at 7 bases. Trimming at V came to 5 bases and at J to 0 bases, leaving 9 bases not matched to a gene. The germline V gene has CDR1 MNHEY and CDR2 SVGEGT. The CDR3 length is 16 residues. The CDR3 DNA is TGTGCCAGCAGTCCATACCCACAGGGGATGAACACTGAAGCTTTCTTT. Its protein is CASSPYPQGMNTEAFF.

This clonotype was counted many times. The chain couples TRBV2 to TRBJ2-5, with 10 bases that match TRBD2. J was trimmed by 0 bases and V by 7 bases; bases with no gene match: 8. CDR1 and CDR2 from the germline V gene are SNHLY and FYNNEI. CDR3 length: 16 residues. CDR3 nucleotides: TGTGCCAGCACTGCCGGGACTAGCGCGTACCAAGAGACCCAGTACTTC. It is translated as CASTAGTSAYQETQYF.

The chain is built from TRBV20-1 and TRBJ2-3; 7 bases are a match to TRBD2. V lost 2 bases, J lost 2 bases, and 7 bases stayed unmatched. The germline V gene has CDR1 DFQATT and CDR2 SNEGSKA (reference sequence). The CDR3 loop spans 15 amino acids. The CDR3 DNA sequence: TGCAGTGCTAGACGACTAGCCCTTTTCACAGATACGCAGTATTTT. It specifies CSARRLALFTDTQYF.

This clonotype was detected a few times. The V call is TRBV10-3, the J call TRBJ2-2, with TRBD2 as a possible D gene (5 bases). Trimming stripped 2 bases from V and 1 base from J, with 8 bases between. Germline assignment: CDR1 ENHRY and CDR2 SYGVKD. The CDR3 loop spans 15 amino acids. Here the CDR3 DNA reads TGTGCCATCAGTGAGGGAGAGGGGAACACCGGGGAGCTGTTTTTT. Its protein is CAISEGEGNTGELFF.

This clonotype was counted many times. This chain joins TRBV12-3 or TRBV12-4 and TRBJ1-1; 7 positions agree with TRBD1. V was pared by 7 bases and J by 6 bases, with 11 bases of the junction left unmatched. The CDR3 loop spans 14 amino acids. The CDR3 bases are TGTGCCAGCACCAAAAGGGGGCCTGCTCCTGAAGCTTTCTTT. This gives the protein CASTKRGPAPEAFF.

This clonotype came up a few times. The rearrangement uses TRBV7-2 and TRBJ2-3; 8 bases map to TRBD1. The CDR3 extends over 18 amino acids. CDR1 is SGHTA, CDR2 FQGNSA, per germline. V shed 0 bases and J 0 bases; nucleotides not matched to a gene: 8. Here the CDR3 reads CASSLAGFRGPSTDTQYF. The CDR3 bases are TGTGCCAGCAGCTTAGCGGGTTTCAGGGGGCCTAGCACAGATACGCAGTATTTT.

In this sample, this clonotype turned up many times. The CDR3 DNA reads TGCAGTGCTTTGCAGGGGGCGACTAATGAAAAACTGTTTTTT. Translation gives CSALQGATNEKLFF. V gene TRBV20-1 combines with J gene TRBJ1-4; 8 bases are shared with TRBD1. In germline, CDR1 is DFQATT, CDR2 SNEGSKA (reference sequence). V shed 5 bases, J shed 2 bases, and the junction held 4 bases outside the gene matches. The CDR3 extends over 14 amino acids.

This clonotype was recorded many times. The rearrangement joins TRBV6-2 or TRBV6-3 to TRBJ2-3; D is undetermined. Germline assignment: CDR1 MNHEY and CDR2 SVGEGT. The CDR3 totals 15 residues. The germline V and J ends were trimmed by 1 base and 4 bases, with 12 bases remaining between them. The CDR3 protein is CASSYYPTASDTQYF. The DNA for the CDR3 is TGTGCCAGCAGTTACTATCCGACCGCCTCAGATACGCAGTATTTT.

This chain joins TRBV28 and TRBJ1-5; D gene unclear. Germline V CDR1 and CDR2: MDHEN, SYDVKM. Trimming removed 1 base at V and 2 bases at J, with 6 bases between. The CDR3 spans 14 residues. The CDR3 DNA sequence: TGTGCCAGCAGTTTATATCCGGGCAATCAGCCCCAGCATTTT. The encoded protein is CASSLYPGNQPQHF.

This clonotype has only one observation. The chain combines TRBV7-2 with TRBJ2-7; 7 bases line up with TRBD1. Germline V gene sequence: CDR1 SGHTA, CDR2 FQGNSA. The junction had 7 bases not matched to a gene; V was cut back by 2 bases and J by 3 bases. The length of the CDR3 is 15 residues. The CDR3 nucleotides read TGTGCCAGCAGCTTATTAACAGGGGACCTCTACGAGCAGTACTTC. Translation: CASSLLTGDLYEQYF.

This clonotype turned up a few times. This chain uses TRBV28 with TRBJ2-2, with D maybe TRBD2 (6 bases). V was shortened by 6 bases and J by 0 bases, with 11 bases between the two germline ends. Germline lookup yields CDR1 MDHEN and CDR2 SYDVKM. This CDR3 has 15 residues. The CDR3 region has the DNA TGTGCCAGCAGCCTATGGGGGGCGAACACCGGGGAGCTGTTTTTT. Encoded protein: CASSLWGANTGELFF.

In this sample, this clonotype turned up many times. V gene TRBV12-3 or TRBV12-4 combines with J gene TRBJ1-5, with 8 bases lining up with TRBD1. Trimming removed 4 bases from V and 7 bases from J; junction bases left unmatched: 6. This CDR3 contains 14 residues. The CDR3 spells CASSSPGGRQPQHF. CDR3 DNA: TGTGCCAGCAGTTCGCCAGGGGGCAGGCAGCCCCAGCATTTT.

The V call is TRBV4-1, the J call TRBJ2-7; TRBD2 aligns across 8 bases. V was pared by 1 base and J by 3 bases, with 5 bases of the junction left unmatched. The CDR3 runs 15 residues. From germline, CDR1 is MGHRA and CDR2 YSYEKL. The CDR3 loop is CASSQGPGRVYEQYF. The DNA of the CDR3 is TGCGCCAGCAGCCAAGGCCCCGGGAGGGTCTACGAGCAGTACTTC.

This clonotype has ten or more counts. The gene calls are TRBV30 and TRBJ2-7, with 7 bases identical to TRBD1. V lost 1 base, J lost 6 bases, and 0 bases stayed unmatched. CDR1 is GTSNPN and CDR2 is SVGIG in the germline V gene (reference sequence). The CDR3 contains 11 residues. The CDR3 reads CAWSAGGEQYF. The CDR3 nucleotides are TGTGCCTGGAGTGCAGGGGGCGAGCAGTACTTC.

This clonotype was seen once. Mismatch with germline at one junction end may stem from a read error. This rearrangement joins TRBV7-9 to TRBJ2-5; D is perhaps TRBD1 (6 bases). CDR3 size: 14 residues. CDR1 SEHNR and CDR2 FQNEAQ come from the germline V gene (reference sequence). The CDR3 loop is CASSLGGPQETQCF. The CDR3 DNA sequence: TGTGCCAGCAGCTTAGGGGGGCCCCAAGAGACCCAGTGCTTC.

This clonotype was counted at least ten times. CDR3 nucleotides: TGTGCCGGTACGGGAAACTCCTACGAGCAGTACTTC. It is translated as CAGTGNSYEQYF. The gene calls are TRBV30 and TRBJ2-7, with a weak D call TRBD2 (5 bases). Trimming removed 8 bases at V and 0 bases at J, with 11 bases between. Germline lookup yields CDR1 GTSNPN and CDR2 SVGIG (reference sequence). CDR3 size: 12 residues.

This clonotype was recorded many times. The V call is TRBV9, the J call TRBJ1-1; unclear D gene. The CDR3 sequence is 15 residues long. V lost 0 bases and J lost 0, with 9 bases in between. CDR1 and CDR2 (germline): SGDLS, YYNGEE. In DNA form, the CDR3 reads TGTGCCAGCAGCGTAGATGAGCGGTTGAACACTGAAGCTTTCTTT. As protein: CASSVDERLNTEAFF.

The chain has TRBV30 and TRBJ2-7; TRBD2 matches 7 bases. The length of the CDR3 is 14 residues. Germline V gives CDR1 GTSNPN, CDR2 SVGIG (reference sequence). Trimming at V came to 0 bases and at J to 3 bases, leaving 5 bases not matched to a gene. CDR3 DNA: TGTGCCTGGAGTGTCGGTAGCGGGCTCTACGAGCAGTACTTC. Its protein is CAWSVGSGLYEQYF.

The chain has TRBV12-5 and TRBJ1-1; 8 bases are shared with TRBD1. The germline V gene has CDR1 LGHNT and CDR2 FRNRAP. This CDR3 spans 14 amino acids. V shed 1 base and J 5 bases; nucleotides not matched to a gene: 3. This CDR3 reads CASGLEQGATEAFF. CDR3 DNA sequence: TGTGCTAGTGGTTTGGAGCAGGGGGCGACTGAAGCTTTCTTT.

This clonotype was seen at least ten times. This sequence joins TRBV20-1 and TRBJ2-5; D perhaps matches TRBD2 (5 bases). This CDR3 has 14 amino acids. Per germline, CDR1 DFQATT and CDR2 SNEGSKA (reference sequence). Trimming cost V 4 bases and J 4 bases, with 16 bases left between them. The CDR3 nucleotides read TGCAGTGCTACACGTACTAGGGAGAGAGAGACCCAGTACTTC. It is translated as CSATRTRERETQYF.

This clonotype was detected a few times. The chain joins TRBV5-1 to TRBJ2-1, with 7 bases identical to TRBD2. Germline-derived CDR1 and CDR2 are SGHRS and YFSETQ. Losses at the gene ends were 4 bases for V and 7 bases for J; bases not matched to a gene: 5. CDR3 length: 13 residues. The CDR3 sequence: CASSRAGRNEQFF. The CDR3 bases are TGCGCCAGCAGCCGAGCGGGGAGGAATGAGCAGTTCTTC.

This clonotype occurred a few times. This chain uses TRBV30 with TRBJ1-6, with 12 bases lining up with TRBD1. The CDR3 runs 18 residues. The V gene end was trimmed by 1 base and the J gene end by 6 bases; junction bases not matched to a gene: 10. Per the germline V gene, CDR1 is GTSNPN and CDR2 is SVGIG (reference sequence). This CDR3 reads CAWSATGTGGPRNSPLHF. The CDR3, as DNA: TGTGCCTGGAGTGCGACCGGGACAGGGGGCCCTCGTAATTCACCCCTCCACTTT.

The V call is TRBV7-3, the J call TRBJ2-3, with D unclear. V lost 2 bases to trimming and J lost 6 bases, with 9 bases between them. The length of the CDR3 is 13 residues. Germline assignment: CDR1 SGHTA and CDR2 FQGTGA. The CDR3 loop is CASSLFVRDTQYF. The CDR3, as DNA: TGTGCCAGCAGCTTATTTGTTCGTGATACGCAGTATTTT. Filled out from reference TRBV7-3 and TRBJ2-3, the complete variable domain reads GAGVSQTPSNKVTEKGKYVELRCDPISGHTALYWYRQSLGQGPEFLIYFQGTGAADDSGLPNDRFFAVRPEGSVSTLKIQRTERGDSAVYLCASSLFVRDTQYFGPGTRLTVL.

This clonotype was counted between two and nine times. V is TRBV6-1 and J is TRBJ1-1; unclear D gene. V shed 7 bases and J shed 0 bases, with 6 bases lying between them. The CDR3 totals 12 residues. CDR1 is MNHNS, CDR2 SASEGT, per germline. The CDR3 loop reads CASKRMNTEAFF. The CDR3 region has the DNA TGTGCCAGCAAGCGAATGAACACTGAAGCTTTCTTT.

The chain employs TRBV6-2 or TRBV6-3 and TRBJ2-7; D may be TRBD1 or TRBD2 (5 bases each). The CDR3 contains 11 residues. Trimming stripped 5 bases from V and 9 bases from J, with 11 bases between. Germline values: CDR1 MNHEY, CDR2 SVGEGT. CDR3 amino acids: CASSTSGPQYF. DNA of the CDR3: TGTGCCAGCAGTACCTCGGGGCCGCAGTACTTC.

There are many counts of this clonotype. V is TRBV28 and J is TRBJ2-4; no definite D call. The germline V gene has CDR1 MDHEN and CDR2 SYDVKM. This CDR3 is built from 14 residues. V lost 8 bases to trimming and J lost 0 bases, with 11 bases between them. The CDR3 bases are TGTGCCAGCCGAAAACGGTTAGCCAAAAACATTCAGTACTTC. Protein: CASRKRLAKNIQYF. The whole variable domain, filled in from reference TRBV28 and TRBJ2-4, reads DVKVTQSSRYLVKRTGEKVFLECVQDMDHENMFWYRQDPGLGLRLIYFSYDVKMKEKGDIPEGYSVSREKKERFSLILESASTNQTSMYLCASRKRLAKNIQYFGAGTRLSVL.